Listed here are 12 T cell receptor beta chains from one sample, sequenced in a study of blood T cell repertoires in COVID-19. Sequencing used immunoSEQ multiplex PCR; TCRdb keeps in-frame clones, though not all of them. The sample holds about 180,000 clones, roughly 86% seen once. Sequenced: peripheral blood. These receptors were taken from a woman aged 25 to 39 with active or convalescent COVID-19.

The V and J genes are TRBV5-1 and TRBJ2-5; D is perhaps TRBD1 (5 bases). The length of the CDR3 is 12 residues. V shed 7 bases and J shed 2 bases, with 9 bases lying between them. Germline CDR1 SGHRS, CDR2 YFSETQ. This CDR3 is CASAQGQETQYF. Written as DNA, the CDR3 is TGCGCCAGCGCTCAGGGTCAAGAGACCCAGTACTTC.

The gene calls are TRBV11-3 and TRBJ2-3; 9 nucleotides agree with TRBD1. The germline CDR1 and CDR2 sequences are SGHNT and YENEEA. The J segment lost 4 bases and the V segment lost 4 bases, leaving 9 bases of the junction unmatched. The CDR3 covers 16 residues. The CDR3 protein is CASSSGQGGGPDTQYF. In nucleotides, the CDR3 is TGTGCCAGCAGCTCGGGACAGGGAGGAGGTCCAGATACGCAGTATTTT.

The chain uses TRBV10-3 and TRBJ2-7; 10 bases fit TRBD2. V lost 5 bases, J lost 3 bases, and 7 bases stayed unmatched. This CDR3 region has 15 residues. Germline CDR1 is ENHRY and CDR2 is SYGVKD. CDR3 nucleotide sequence: TGTGCCATCAGTTCCGGGACTAGCGATGTCTACGAGCAGTACTTC. The encoded protein is CAISSGTSDVYEQYF.

This sequence joins TRBV28 and TRBJ2-7; D call uncertain. Germline CDR1 MDHEN, CDR2 SYDVKM. The CDR3 covers 14 residues. V was trimmed by 5 bases and J by 3 bases, leaving 14 bases between them. CDR3: CASSPIYSFYEQYF. The CDR3 nucleotides are TGTGCCAGCAGTCCCATCTATTCCTTCTACGAGCAGTACTTC.

This chain links TRBV10-2 with TRBJ1-3; D is undetermined. The germline gives CDR1 WSHSY, CDR2 SAAADI. V lost 1 base, J lost 3 bases, and 13 bases lay in between. This CDR3 is built from 16 residues. In DNA form, the CDR3 reads TGCGCCAGCAGTGAGTATAGAGGAACTCGTGGAAACACCATATATTTT. This codes for CASSEYRGTRGNTIYF.

J is TRBJ2-3 and V is TRBV19, with 13 bases matching TRBD2. Germline loops: CDR1 LNHDA, CDR2 SQIVND (reference sequence). This CDR3 comprises 13 residues. CDR3 in amino acids: CAATSGRSDTQYF. In DNA form, the CDR3 reads TGTGCGGCGACTAGCGGGAGGTCAGATACGCAGTATTTT.

V gene TRBV18 combines with J gene TRBJ2-7, with D tentatively TRBD1 (5 bases). This CDR3 is built from 14 residues. The V gene's germline CDR1 is KGHSH and CDR2 LQKENI. The V and J ends lost 2 bases and 3 bases respectively, with 11 bases between them. CDR3 region: CASSPGAASYEQYF. Here the CDR3 DNA reads TGTGCCAGCTCACCAGGGGCAGCTAGCTACGAGCAGTACTTC.

This chain connects TRBV5-6 to TRBJ2-1; maybe TRBD1 (5 bases). The V end lost 0 bases, the J end lost 4 bases, and 5 bases lay between the germline ends. The CDR3 loop spans 13 amino acids. In germline, CDR1 is SGHDT, CDR2 YYEEEE. CDR3 in DNA: TGTGCCAGCAGCTTGGGGACATACAATGAGCAGTTCTTC. Protein: CASSLGTYNEQFF.

V is TRBV5-1 and J is TRBJ1-5, with 8 bases fitting TRBD1. Trimming removed 4 bases from V and 5 bases from J; junction bases left unmatched: 5. The CDR3 consists of 14 residues. Germline V gene lookup returns CDR1 SGHRS and CDR2 YFSETQ. The CDR3 sequence is CASSTTGADQPQHF. The DNA of the CDR3 is TGCGCCAGCAGCACGACAGGGGCGGATCAGCCCCAGCATTTT.

J is TRBJ2-2 and V is TRBV11-3; D possibly corresponds to TRBD2 (5 bases). V was pared by 3 bases and J by 2 bases, with 10 bases between. Germline V gives CDR1 SGHNT, CDR2 YENEEA. The CDR3 covers 15 residues. The CDR3 loop reads CASSFRSGNTGELFF. The CDR3 region has the DNA TGTGCCAGCAGCTTTAGAAGCGGAAACACCGGGGAGCTGTTTTTT.

V gene TRBV4-2 combines with J gene TRBJ1-2; no clear D. V lost 0 bases to trimming and J lost 4 bases, with 9 bases between them. Germline V gene lookup returns CDR1 LGHNA and CDR2 YNFKEQ. The CDR3 runs 14 residues. This CDR3 reads CASSQDSAVYGYTF. The CDR3 DNA is TGTGCCAGCAGCCAAGATAGCGCGGTCTATGGCTACACCTTC.

J is TRBJ1-5 and V is TRBV19; D unresolved. The CDR3 is made up of 16 amino acids. Trimming took 5 bases from V and 0 from J, leaving 14 bases between them. CDR1 is LNHDA, CDR2 SQIVND, per germline (reference sequence). In DNA form, the CDR3 reads TGTGCCAGTAGTTCATACAGCACATATAGCAATCAGCCCCAGCATTTT. As protein: CASSSYSTYSNQPQHF. Based on the CDR3 plus reference TRBV19 and TRBJ1-5, the full variable domain is DGGITQSPKYLFRKEGQNVTLSCEQNLNHDAMYWYRQDPGQGLRLIYYSQIVNDFQKGDIAEGYSVSREKKESFPLTVTSAQKNPTAFYLCASSSYSTYSNQPQHFGDGTRLSIL.